Listed below are T cell receptor beta chains from one sample, sequenced in a study of blood T cell repertoires in COVID-19. Data came from immunoSEQ multiplex PCR; TCRdb stores just in-frame clones and leaves some out. The sample yields roughly 500,000 clones, 89% seen once. Sequenced: peripheral blood. The source is a man aged 18-30 years with COVID-19, enrolled during active disease. The CDR3 runs from the conserved cysteine through the conserved F or W. The D gene is left open where the match is weak. Clone size, where shown, is once, few, many, or a class for clones that have expanded.

14 TRBD2 TRBJ2-5 TRBV29-1 NA TGCAGCGTTGCGGGACTAGCGGAACAAGAGACCCAGTACTTC CSVAGLAEQETQYF
15 NA TRBJ1-3 TRBV4-1 NA TGCGCCAGCAGCCATGACAGCCACTCTGGAAACACCATATATTTT CASSHDSHSGNTIYF
18 NA TRBJ1-3 TRBV7-2 few TGTGCCAGCAGCTTAGGGTATGGGTCGGGAATCGCTGGAAACACCATATATTTT CASSLGYGSGIAGNTIYF
14 NA TRBJ1-1 TRBV5-8 NA TGTGCCAGCAGCACTTACAGGGCGAACACTGAAGCTTTCTTT CASSTYRANTEAFF
14 TRBD1 TRBJ2-7 TRBV7-2 NA TGTGCCAGCAGCTATACAGGGGCCTCGGGCGAGCAGTACTTC CASSYTGASGEQYF
16 TRBD1 TRBJ2-3 TRBV9 NA TGTGCCAGCAGCGTAAGGGGACAGGGGCCCGCAGATACGCAGTATTTT CASSVRGQGPADTQYF
11 NA TRBJ2-2 TRBV12-5 NA TGTGCTAGTGGTTTGCCTGGGGAGCTGTTTTTT CASGLPGELFF
13 NA TRBJ2-7 TRBV29-1 few TGCAGCGCGCAGGGGACCCAAGGTGGTGAGCAGTACTTC CSAQGTQGGEQYF
14 NA TRBJ1-5 TRBV6-5 NA TGTGCCAGCAGTTACGGGCCGGTAAATCAGCCCCAGCATTTT CASSYGPVNQPQHF
12 NA TRBJ1-1 TRBV7-9 few TGTGCCAGCAGCTCTGGGGACATCCGGGCTTTCTTT CASSSGDIRAFF
15 NA TRBJ1-1 TRBV9 NA TGTGCCAGCAGCGCGAGCGGGTCTCAGAACACTGAAGCTTTCTTT CASSASGSQNTEAFF
12 TRBD2 TRBJ2-7 TRBV10-3 NA TGTGCCATCGGGACTAGTTCTTACGAGCAGTACTTC CAIGTSSYEQYF
14 NA TRBJ2-2 TRBV5-1 NA TGCGCCAGCAGCACGGGACAATTCACCGGGGAGCTGTTTTTT CASSTGQFTGELFF
14 TRBD1 TRBJ1-2 TRBV29-1 NA TGCAGCGTTGAATTCCGGGACAGGGGGCAGGGCTACACCTTC CSVEFRDRGQGYTF
17 NA TRBJ2-6 TRBV24-1 NA TGTGCCACCAGTGATTCCCCGACACCATCTGGGGCCAACGTCCTGACTTTC CATSDSPTPSGANVLTF
12 NA TRBJ1-2 TRBV3-1/TRBV3-2 NA TGTGCCAGCAGCAGAGGACAGTACGGCTACACCTTC CASSRGQYGYTF
16 TRBD1 TRBJ1-3 TRBV11-3 NA TGTGCCAGCAGCAACGCGGGGACAGTCTCTGGAAACACCATATATTTT CASSNAGTVSGNTIYF
13 NA TRBJ2-1 TRBV11-2 NA TGTGCCAGCAGCATCGACAGAGACAATGAGCAGTTCTTC CASSIDRDNEQFF
14 TRBD2 TRBJ2-3 TRBV18 once TGTGCCAGCTCACGGGGGACTAGAAGTGATACGCAGTATTTT CASSRGTRSDTQYF
19 TRBD2 TRBJ2-6 TRBV5-8 NA TGTGCCAGCAGCTTGACCACTAGCGGGAGGGCCTTTGGGGCCAACGTCCTGACTTTC CASSLTTSGRAFGANVLTF
16 TRBD1 TRBJ1-6 TRBV5-1 NA TGCGCCAGCAGCCTCCGGGACAGGGGGAGTAATTCGCCCCTCCACTTT CASSLRDRGSNSPLHF
16 NA TRBJ1-4 TRBV6-1 NA TGTGCCAGCAGTGAATTGGGTGACAGACTTAATGAAAAACTGTTTTTT CASSELGDRLNEKLFF
15 TRBD1 TRBJ2-1 TRBV6-5 NA TGTGCCAGCAGTCCAGACAGGGGGCCCTACAATGAGCAGTTCTTC CASSPDRGPYNEQFF
15 NA TRBJ2-7 TRBV9 NA TGTGCCAGCAGCCCCTTTGGCGGGGGCGGTTTCGAGCAGTACTTC CASSPFGGGGFEQYF
14 NA TRBJ2-4 TRBV5-4 NA TGTGCCAGCAGCCCGTCCGGGGGGCGAAACATTCAGTACTTC CASSPSGGRNIQYF
16 TRBD2 TRBJ2-7 TRBV3-1/TRBV3-2 NA TGTGCCAGCAGCCAAGATGAGGTAGCGGGATCCTACGAGCAGTACTTC CASSQDEVAGSYEQYF
16 NA TRBJ2-5 TRBV5-1 few TGCGCCAGCAGCTCCGGACAGAATGTATTTCGGGAGACCCAGTACTTC CASSSGQNVFRETQYF
14 NA TRBJ1-1 TRBV18 NA TGTGCCAGCTCACCAGTAGGGGTGGACACTGAAGCTTTCTTT CASSPVGVDTEAFF
17 TRBD1 TRBJ2-7 TRBV3-1/TRBV3-2 few TGTGCCAGCAGCCAGGTACTACCGGGACAGGGGGGATTGGAGCAGTACTTC CASSQVLPGQGGLEQYF
13 NA TRBJ2-7 TRBV2 NA TGTGCCAGCAGTGTCCCTAGCTCCTACGAGCAGTACTTC CASSVPSSYEQYF
12 NA TRBJ1-6 TRBV18 NA TGTGCCAGCTCACCATATGATTCACCCCTCCACTTT CASSPYDSPLHF
16 TRBD2 TRBJ2-5 TRBV7-9 NA TGTGCCAGCAGCTTAACTAGCGGGGCCTCACAAGAGACCCAGTACTTC CASSLTSGASQETQYF
13 NA TRBJ2-5 TRBV5-6 NA TGTGCCAGCAGCTTAGGAAGGAGGAAGACCCAGTACTTC CASSLGRRKTQYF
15 TRBD2 TRBJ2-7 TRBV29-1 NA TGCAGCGGGATACCGGGACTAGTCCCCGTCTACGAGCAGTACTTC CSGIPGLVPVYEQYF
17 NA TRBJ1-6 TRBV18 few TGTGCCAGCTCACCGAACGGCCCCTCGGGCGGGAATTCACCCCTCCACTTT CASSPNGPSGGNSPLHF
13 NA TRBJ2-2 TRBV7-9 few TGTGCCAGCAGCTTAGGCGGCTCCGGGGAGCTGTTTTTT CASSLGGSGELFF